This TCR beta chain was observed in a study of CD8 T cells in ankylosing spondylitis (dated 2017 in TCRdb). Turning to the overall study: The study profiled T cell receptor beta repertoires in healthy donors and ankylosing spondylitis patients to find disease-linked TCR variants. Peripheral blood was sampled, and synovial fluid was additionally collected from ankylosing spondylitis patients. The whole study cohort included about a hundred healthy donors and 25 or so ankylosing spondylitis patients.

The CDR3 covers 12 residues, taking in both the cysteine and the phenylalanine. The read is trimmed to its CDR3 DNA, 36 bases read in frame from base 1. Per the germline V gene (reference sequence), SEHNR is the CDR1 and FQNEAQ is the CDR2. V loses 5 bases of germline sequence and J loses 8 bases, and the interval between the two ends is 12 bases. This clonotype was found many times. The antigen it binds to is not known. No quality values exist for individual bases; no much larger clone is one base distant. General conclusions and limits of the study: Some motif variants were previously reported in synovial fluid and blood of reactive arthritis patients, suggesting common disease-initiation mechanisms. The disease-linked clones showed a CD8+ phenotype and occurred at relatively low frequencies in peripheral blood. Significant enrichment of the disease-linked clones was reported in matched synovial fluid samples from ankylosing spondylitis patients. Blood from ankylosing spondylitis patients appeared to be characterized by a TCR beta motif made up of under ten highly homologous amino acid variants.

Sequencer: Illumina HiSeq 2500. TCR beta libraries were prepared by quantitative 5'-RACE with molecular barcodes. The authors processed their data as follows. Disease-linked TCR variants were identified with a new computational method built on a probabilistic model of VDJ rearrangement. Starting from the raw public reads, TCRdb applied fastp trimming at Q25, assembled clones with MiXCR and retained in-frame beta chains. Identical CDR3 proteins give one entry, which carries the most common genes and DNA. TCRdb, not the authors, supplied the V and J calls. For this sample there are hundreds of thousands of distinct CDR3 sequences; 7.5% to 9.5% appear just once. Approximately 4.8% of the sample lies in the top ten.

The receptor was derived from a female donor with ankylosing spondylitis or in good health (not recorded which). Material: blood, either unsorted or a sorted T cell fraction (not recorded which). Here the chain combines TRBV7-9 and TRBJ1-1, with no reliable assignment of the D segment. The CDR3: CASSHTSNEAFF. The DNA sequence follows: TGTGCCAGCAGCCACACCTCAAACGAAGCTTTCTTT. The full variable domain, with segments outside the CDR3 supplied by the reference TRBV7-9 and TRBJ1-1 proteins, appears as DTGVSQNPRHKITKRGQNVTFRCDPISEHNRLYWYRQTLGQGPEFLTYFQNEAQLEKSRLLSDRFSAERPKGSFSTLEIQRTEQGDSAMYLCASSHTSNEAFFGQGTRLTVV.